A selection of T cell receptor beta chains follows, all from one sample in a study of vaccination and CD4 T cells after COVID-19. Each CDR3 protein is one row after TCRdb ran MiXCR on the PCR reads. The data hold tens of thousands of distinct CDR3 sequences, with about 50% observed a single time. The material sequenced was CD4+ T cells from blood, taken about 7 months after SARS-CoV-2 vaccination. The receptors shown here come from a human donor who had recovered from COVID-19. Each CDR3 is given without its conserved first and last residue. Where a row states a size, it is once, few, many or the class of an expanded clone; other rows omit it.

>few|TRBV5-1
ASSSGEHTEAF
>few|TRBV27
ASSSRDGKTADTQY
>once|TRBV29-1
SADSRWKTEAF
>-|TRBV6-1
ASSPRGGFYEQY
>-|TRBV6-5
ASSLGGRTDTQY
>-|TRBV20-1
SATPGLQETQY
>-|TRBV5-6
ASSYDRGQNEQY
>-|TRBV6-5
ASSYQGQNYGYT
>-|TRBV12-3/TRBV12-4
ASSQGFGFYEQY
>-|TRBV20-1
SASSSPGELF
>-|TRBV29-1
SSEDQGIGETQY
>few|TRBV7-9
ASSPETGGHEQY
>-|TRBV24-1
ATSGARLETQY
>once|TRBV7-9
ASSTRTGGEGNTIY
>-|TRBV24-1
ATSDRYNEQF
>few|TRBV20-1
SATPTGGTEAF
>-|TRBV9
ASSVDAGVSYEQY
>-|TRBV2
AILRGGYEQY
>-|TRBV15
ATSSGLGTGQETQY
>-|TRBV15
ATSRLQRGAYNEQF
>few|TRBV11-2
ASSLSPINQPQH
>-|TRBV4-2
ASSQEAGGPDTQY
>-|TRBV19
ASSPNQGRLGRNTEAF
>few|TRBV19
ASSILRAQPQH
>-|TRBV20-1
SCLGDSSYEQY
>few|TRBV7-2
ASSPNLGNQPQH
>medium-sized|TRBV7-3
ASRPAGGSYEQY
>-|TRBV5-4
ASSLAVGNTEAF
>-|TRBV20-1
SARDHVSASSYNEQF
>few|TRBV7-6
ASSLGGKNSPLH
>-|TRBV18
ASSPLGRNTEAF
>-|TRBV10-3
AIEQSMNTEAF
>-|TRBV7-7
ASSTGQGANEQF
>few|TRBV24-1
ATRQAPSDTQY
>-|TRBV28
ASSSGTGTTYNEQF
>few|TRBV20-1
SARDLGSPYEQY
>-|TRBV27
ASSSGRAYEQY
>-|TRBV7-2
ASSFGRTSGRWVTDTQY
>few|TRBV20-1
SAPSGREETQY
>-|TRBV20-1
SARVPSGYTGELF
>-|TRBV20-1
SARGRVGEAF
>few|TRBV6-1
ASSPHGTVNQPQH
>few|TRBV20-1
SGRTTLADSYNEQF
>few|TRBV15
ATSRVSGNTIY
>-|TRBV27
ASRPLSQAYEQY
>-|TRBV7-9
ASSDLAKNIQY
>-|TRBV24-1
ATSGDNGDNEQF
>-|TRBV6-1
ASSESLGQGTNEQF
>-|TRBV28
ASTPRVGGGTARGTQY
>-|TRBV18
ASSPPQGYNEQF
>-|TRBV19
ASSFGVGLNNQPQH
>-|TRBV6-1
ASSPSLGLADEQY
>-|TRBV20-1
SAIQGSGDTQY
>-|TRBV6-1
ASKMSGKGNYGYT
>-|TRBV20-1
SARDLGGFAGGANVLT